A single sample is the source of the 30 T cell receptor beta chains below, sequenced in a study of T cells in Graves' hyperthyroidism and ophthalmopathy. RNA transcripts were the template for amplifying TCR beta CDR3 regions. Initially, a first-round RT-PCR of the TCR CDR3 employed the HTBI primer set. TCRdb itself ran the multiplex PCR reads through MiXCR, one entry per CDR3 protein. The sample consists of around 420,000 distinct CDR3 sequences, roughly 13% of them appearing once. Material: blood. The receptors derive from a woman under 30 with Graves' hyperthyroidism.

In its sample, this clonotype was seen many times. V usage is TRBV6-1 and J usage is TRBJ1-4; D is uncertain. Germline CDR1 is MNHNS and CDR2 is SASEGT. Deletions cut 4 bases from V and 4 bases from J, with 4 bases between. This CDR3 is 12 amino acids long. DNA of the CDR3: TGTGCCAGCAGTGTTGATAATGAAAAACTGTTTTTT. This sequence encodes CASSVDNEKLFF.

This clonotype has ten or more counts. The J gene is TRBJ2-7, the V gene TRBV20-1, with D tentatively TRBD2 (5 bases). Germline V gene lookup returns CDR1 DFQATT and CDR2 SNEGSKA (reference sequence). CDR3 length: 14 residues. Trimming cost V 0 bases and J 2 bases, with 11 bases left between them. CDR3 nucleotide sequence: TGCAGTGCTAGAGAGTGGACTCTCGCCTACGAGCAGTACTTC. Its protein is CSAREWTLAYEQYF.

The V and J genes are TRBV25-1 and TRBJ1-2; tentative D call: TRBD1 (5 bases). The CDR3 spans 14 residues. V was pared by 3 bases and J by 7 bases, with 15 bases between. In germline, CDR1 is MGHDK, CDR2 SYGVNS. The CDR3, as DNA: TGTGCCAGCAGTGAGGGGGTTGGGGGAACTGGCTACACCTTC. Its protein product is CASSEGVGGTGYTF.

This clonotype was picked up many times. The chain has TRBV28 and TRBJ1-5; D uncertain. This CDR3 has 15 residues. The germline V gene encodes CDR1 MDHEN and CDR2 SYDVKM. Deletions cut 5 bases from V and 0 bases from J, with 11 bases between. In DNA form, the CDR3 reads TGTGCCAGCAGTCCGGTGGGAGATAGCAATCAGCCCCAGCATTTT. It translates to CASSPVGDSNQPQHF.

This clonotype was found many times. The chain couples TRBV7-2 to TRBJ1-5; tentatively, D is TRBD1 (5 bases). The CDR3 extends over 15 amino acids. Germline assignment: CDR1 SGHTA and CDR2 FQGNSA. Trimming stripped 5 bases from V and 4 bases from J, with 15 bases between. CDR3 DNA: TGTGCCAGCAGCCGGTCCGGGGCTGGAAATCAGCCCCAGCATTTT. Protein sequence: CASSRSGAGNQPQHF.

This clonotype occurred many times. V and J are TRBV27 and TRBJ2-3, with a tentative D call TRBD2 (6 bases). From germline, CDR1 is MNHEY and CDR2 SMNVEV (reference sequence). The CDR3 spans 11 residues. V was trimmed by 5 bases and J by 6 bases, leaving 6 bases between them. In DNA, the CDR3 is TGTGCCAGCAGTAGCGGGGATACGCAGTATTTT. It specifies CASSSGDTQYF.

This clonotype was recorded many times. The chain uses TRBV6-2 or TRBV6-3 and TRBJ1-1; D call uncertain. Per germline, CDR1 MNHEY and CDR2 SVGEGT. The CDR3 has 13 amino acids. Trimming took 2 bases from V and 1 from J, leaving 5 bases between them. CDR3 nucleotides: TGTGCCAGCAGTTACGCCCGGAACACTGAAGCTTTCTTT. Protein product: CASSYARNTEAFF.

This clonotype was picked up many times. The chain links TRBV5-1 to TRBJ1-1, with 7 nucleotides matching TRBD1. The CDR3 is 12 residues long. CDR1 is SGHRS and CDR2 is YFSETQ in the germline V gene. J lost 9 bases, V lost 5 bases, and 7 bases had no gene match. CDR3 in amino acids: CASSRDSRKAFF. CDR3 DNA sequence: TGCGCCAGCAGTAGGGACAGCCGGAAAGCTTTCTTT.

This clonotype was seen repeatedly, ten times or more. The chain couples TRBV6-1 to TRBJ2-7; D remains unclear. Germline V gene lookup returns CDR1 MNHNS and CDR2 SASEGT. This CDR3 is built from 13 residues. Trimming left V 6 bases short and J 1 base short, with 10 bases between. In DNA, the CDR3 is TGTGCCAGCAGCCTGTGGGGATCCTACGAGCAGTACTTC. Protein sequence: CASSLWGSYEQYF.

This clonotype was seen at least ten times. The J gene is TRBJ1-6, the V gene TRBV3-1; 9 nucleotides align to TRBD1. The CDR3 loop spans 14 amino acids. In germline, CDR1 is LGHDT, CDR2 YNNKEL (reference sequence). Trimming removed 3 bases from V and 9 bases from J; junction bases left unmatched: 3. Here the CDR3 reads CASSQGQGGSPLHF. CDR3 in DNA: TGTGCCAGCAGCCAGGGACAGGGTGGTTCACCCCTCCACTTT.

The rearrangement links TRBV5-6 to TRBJ1-6; a weak D match, TRBD1 (6 bases). Looked up from germline, CDR1 is SGHDT and CDR2 is YYEEEE. This CDR3 has 16 amino acids. Trimming took off 0 bases at V and 6 bases at J, with 13 bases between the two ends. The CDR3 nucleotides read TGTGCCAGCAGCTTGGAGTCAGGGGTGGGTAATTCACCCCTCCACTTT. Protein product: CASSLESGVGNSPLHF.

This chain joins TRBV4-1 and TRBJ2-1, with D unclear. V lost 0 bases to trimming and J lost 5 bases, with 11 bases between them. The CDR3 spans 15 residues. Germline V gives CDR1 MGHRA, CDR2 YSYEKL. The CDR3 spells CASSQDPERDNEQFF. CDR3 bases: TGCGCCAGCAGCCAAGATCCGGAGCGCGACAATGAGCAGTTCTTC.

This clonotype was seen more than once but under ten times. The rearrangement links TRBV7-9 to TRBJ2-7; 14 bases map to TRBD2. CDR1 is SEHNR, CDR2 FQNEAQ, per germline (reference sequence). The CDR3 length is 17 residues. The trim removed 4 bases at V and 2 bases at J, leaving 7 bases unmatched. The CDR3 region is CASSSGTSGSPTYEQYF. CDR3 nucleotide sequence: TGTGCCAGCAGCTCAGGGACTAGCGGGAGTCCAACCTACGAGCAGTACTTC.

This clonotype was observed many times. The chain has TRBV2 and TRBJ2-3; TRBD2 aligns across 9 bases. Trimming at V came to 6 bases and at J to 4 bases, leaving 2 bases not matched to a gene. Looked up from germline, CDR1 is SNHLY and CDR2 is FYNNEI. The CDR3 runs 13 residues. In DNA, the CDR3 is TGTGCCAGCAGGGCGGGAGGGTCAGATACGCAGTATTTT. This sequence encodes CASRAGGSDTQYF.

The sample holds a few counts of this clonotype. This may come from a read error, since a much larger clone is one base off. This chain connects TRBV11-3 to TRBJ2-1; 11 positions match TRBD2. Trimming took 0 bases from V and 12 from J; bases not matched to a gene: 10. The CDR3 extends over 16 amino acids. Germline CDR1 reads SGHNT; CDR2 reads YENEEA. The DNA of the CDR3 is TGTGCCAGCAGCTTAGATAGGCTAGCGGGAGGAGGTGGGCAGTTCTTC. It encodes CASSLDRLAGGGGQFF.

As for this clonotype: A junction end diverges from the germline sequence, so it may reflect a read error. The V gene is TRBV7-7, the J gene TRBJ2-5, with D perhaps given as TRBD1 or TRBD2 (5 bases each). This CDR3 has 15 amino acids. Germline V gene data show CDR1 as SSHAT and CDR2 as FNYEAQ (reference sequence). CDR3 in DNA: TGTGCTAGCAGCTTGGTTGGGGACGTTGCGGAGACCCAGTACTTC. Protein: CASSLVGDVAETQYF.

This clonotype showed up many times. A much larger clonotype is one base distant, so this may be a read error. The chain combines TRBV6-2 or TRBV6-3 with TRBJ2-7; D remains unclear. V was pared by 2 bases and J by 2 bases, with 4 bases between. Per germline, CDR1 MNHEY and CDR2 SVGEGT. This CDR3 region has 12 residues. CDR3 region: CASSYGTYEQYF. The DNA of the CDR3 is TGTGCCAGCAGTTACGGGACCTACGAGCAGTACTTC.

This clonotype was seen repeatedly, ten times or more. This sequence joins TRBV5-4 and TRBJ2-7; no definite D call. CDR1 and CDR2 from the germline V gene are SGHNT and YYREEE (reference sequence). Trimming cost V 10 bases and J 2 bases, with 16 bases left between them. The CDR3 sequence is 13 residues long. The CDR3 nucleotides are TGTGCCTCCTCGAGCAAATCCGCCTACGAGCAGTACTTC. As protein: CASSSKSAYEQYF.

Many counts were recorded for this clonotype. The chain links TRBV6-1 to TRBJ2-5, with D perhaps given as TRBD1 or TRBD2 (6 bases each). There are 13 residues in the CDR3. V was shortened by 6 bases and J by 2 bases, with 10 bases between the two germline ends. Germline assignment: CDR1 MNHNS and CDR2 SASEGT. The CDR3 spells CASRRGRQETQYF. DNA of the CDR3: TGTGCCAGCAGAAGGGGGAGGCAAGAGACCCAGTACTTC.

This clonotype was counted at least ten times. The genes are TRBV20-1 and TRBJ2-7; 7 bases agree with TRBD1. The CDR3 contains 14 residues. V dropped 6 bases and J dropped 3; count of bases not matched to a gene: 11. The germline gives CDR1 DFQATT, CDR2 SNEGSKA (reference sequence). The CDR3 sequence is CSALDPGTDYEQYF. The CDR3 DNA reads as TGCAGTGCCCTTGACCCGGGGACAGACTACGAGCAGTACTTC.

This clonotype was recorded at least ten times. The rearrangement uses TRBV27 and TRBJ1-5; the D gene is possibly TRBD1 (5 bases). The CDR3 covers 13 residues. Trimming took 8 bases from V and 4 from J, leaving 12 bases between them. Germline-derived CDR1 and CDR2 are MNHEY and SMNVEV (reference sequence). CDR3 region: CASRGTANQPQHF. In nucleotides, the CDR3 is TGTGCCAGCCGTGGGACGGCAAATCAGCCCCAGCATTTT.

This clonotype was seen at least ten times. V and J are TRBV20-1 and TRBJ2-7, with D possibly TRBD2 on 5 matching bases. This CDR3 is 16 amino acids long. Trimming cost V 0 bases and J 2 bases, with 17 bases left between them. Germline V gene sequence: CDR1 DFQATT, CDR2 SNEGSKA (reference sequence). The CDR3 bases are TGCAGTGCTAGAGATATAAGAGCGGACCAAACCTACGAGCAGTACTTC. Its translation is CSARDIRADQTYEQYF.

This clonotype was seen repeatedly, ten times or more. The V gene is TRBV3-1, the J gene TRBJ2-1; 11 bases match TRBD2. V gave up 4 bases and J gave up 1 base; unmatched junction bases: 12. Germline V gives CDR1 LGHDT, CDR2 YNNKEL (reference sequence). The CDR3 consists of 19 residues. The CDR3, as DNA: TGTGCCAGCAGCCTGACTTCCGGACTAGCGGGCCTATCCTACAATGAGCAGTTCTTC. Amino acids: CASSLTSGLAGLSYNEQFF.

The chain couples TRBV29-1 to TRBJ1-2; 9 positions match TRBD1. V lost 6 bases, J lost 2 bases, and 7 bases stayed unmatched. This CDR3 is built from 14 residues. Germline V gene lookup returns CDR1 SQVTM and CDR2 ANQGSEA. For the CDR3, the DNA is TGCAGCGTGGCACAGGGGGCCACAAACTATGGCTACACCTTC. It is translated as CSVAQGATNYGYTF.

This clonotype was counted many times. The chain joins TRBV7-9 to TRBJ2-1; TRBD2 matches at 7 bases. Germline CDR1 SEHNR, CDR2 FQNEAQ (reference sequence). This CDR3 is 20 amino acids long. The trim removed 0 bases at V and 0 bases at J, leaving 14 bases unmatched. CDR3 amino acids: CASSLARTSSVQVSYNEQFF. The CDR3 region has the DNA TGTGCCAGCAGCTTAGCGCGGACTAGTAGCGTTCAGGTCTCCTACAATGAGCAGTTCTTC.

This chain connects TRBV19 to TRBJ2-2, with D uncertain. Germline values: CDR1 LNHDA, CDR2 SQIVND (reference sequence). Trimming removed 0 bases at V and 8 bases at J, with 10 bases between. The CDR3 runs 14 residues. As DNA, the CDR3 is TGTGCCAGTAGTATAGAGACAATTCGGGGGGAGCTGTTTTTT. It translates to CASSIETIRGELFF. The complete variable domain, with remaining parts taken from reference TRBV19 and TRBJ2-2, reads DGGITQSPKYLFRKEGQNVTLSCEQNLNHDAMYWYRQDPGQGLRLIYYSQIVNDFQKGDIAEGYSVSREKKESFPLTVTSAQKNPTAFYLCASSIETIRGELFFGEGSRLTVL.

This clonotype was counted at least ten times. The rearrangement joins TRBV28 to TRBJ1-4, with a tentative D call TRBD1 (5 bases). Germline values: CDR1 MDHEN, CDR2 SYDVKM. This CDR3 contains 14 residues. Between the trimmed V and J ends, which lost 7 bases and 11 bases, there was a span of 20 bases. The CDR3 sequence is CASKKTGGWRKLFF. In DNA, the CDR3 is TGTGCCAGCAAAAAAACCGGGGGTTGGAGGAAACTGTTTTTT.

V gene TRBV15 combines with J gene TRBJ1-4, with TRBD1 as a possible D gene (5 bases). CDR1 is LNHNV and CDR2 is YYDKDF in the germline V gene (reference sequence). The CDR3 contains 14 residues. Trimming cost V 5 bases and J 5 bases, with 12 bases left between them. The DNA for the CDR3 is TGTGCCACCAGCTCCCAGGACACCAATGAAAAACTGTTTTTT. The encoded protein is CATSSQDTNEKLFF.

The DNA of the CDR3 is TGTGCCAGCAGACCTCACCAGGGACAGGGGAATGAAAAACTGTTTTTT. Its translation is CASRPHQGQGNEKLFF. V usage is TRBV28 and J usage is TRBJ1-4; 10 bases fit TRBD1. Trimming removed 6 bases from V and 5 bases from J; junction bases left unmatched: 9. Germline values: CDR1 MDHEN, CDR2 SYDVKM. There are 16 residues in the CDR3.

This clonotype was observed a few times. This chain joins TRBV24-1 and TRBJ2-2; 9 positions match TRBD1. With 5 bases clipped from V and 5 bases from J, the junction kept 5 bases outside the gene matches. There are 15 residues in the CDR3. Germline CDR1 and CDR2: KGHDR and SFDVKD. The CDR3, as DNA: TGTGCCACCAGTGGTCGGACAGGGGAGACCGGGGAGCTGTTTTTT. It encodes CATSGRTGETGELFF.